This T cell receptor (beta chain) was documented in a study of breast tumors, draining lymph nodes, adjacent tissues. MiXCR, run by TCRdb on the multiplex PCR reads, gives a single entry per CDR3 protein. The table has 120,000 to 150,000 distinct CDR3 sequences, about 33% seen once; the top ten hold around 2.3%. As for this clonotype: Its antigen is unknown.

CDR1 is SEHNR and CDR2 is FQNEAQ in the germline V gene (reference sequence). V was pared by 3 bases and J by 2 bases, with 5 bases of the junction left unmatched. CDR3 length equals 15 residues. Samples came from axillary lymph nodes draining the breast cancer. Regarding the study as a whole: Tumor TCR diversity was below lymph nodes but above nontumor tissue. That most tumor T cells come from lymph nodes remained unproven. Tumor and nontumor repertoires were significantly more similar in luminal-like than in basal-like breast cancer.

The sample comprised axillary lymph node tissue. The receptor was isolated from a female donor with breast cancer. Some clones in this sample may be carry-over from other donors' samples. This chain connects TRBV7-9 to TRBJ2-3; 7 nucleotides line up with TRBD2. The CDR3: CASSFGRRVTDTQYF. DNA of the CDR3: TGTGCCAGCAGCTTCGGGAGGAGAGTCACAGATACGCAGTATTTT.